This is a list of T cell receptor beta chains from one sample in a study of blood T cell repertoires in COVID-19. TCRdb's table, derived via immunoSEQ multiplex PCR, lists solely in-frame clones and lacks some. This repertoire shows around 300,000 clones, nearly 90% found once; its top ten account for about 4.5%. The source material was PBMCs or T cells enriched from blood (not recorded which). All receptors derive from a woman between 18 and 29 years old with acute COVID-19. The CDR3 runs from the conserved cysteine through the conserved F or W. D genes are given only for firm matches. Clone size appears in some rows only: once, few, many, or a class for an expanded clone.

DNA | CDR3 | size | D | J | V
TGTGCCAGCAGCTCCCAAGCGGCCCTGGTCGAGACCCAGTACTTC | CASSSQAALVETQYF | - | - | TRBJ2-5 | TRBV7-2
TGTGCCAGCACCCTGACAGGGGGAACTGGGGCCAACGTCCTGACTTTC | CASTLTGGTGANVLTF | - | TRBD1 | TRBJ2-6 | TRBV6-4
TGTGCCATCACCCGAGACAGTCAAACCCCCTATGGCTACACCTTC | CAITRDSQTPYGYTF | - | - | TRBJ1-2 | TRBV10-3
TGTGCCAGCACCGGCTGGACAGAGAACACTGAAGCTTTCTTT | CASTGWTENTEAFF | few | - | TRBJ1-1 | TRBV28
TGTGCCAGCAGACGAGAGCGGGATAGCTCCTACGAGCAGTACTTC | CASRRERDSSYEQYF | - | TRBD2 | TRBJ2-7 | TRBV7-8
TGTGCCATCAGTGATAGTGGGCGCGAAAAACTGTTTTTT | CAISDSGREKLFF | once | - | TRBJ1-4 | TRBV10-3
TGTGCCAGCAGTTCCCGACAGGATACATACGTCCTCACCGGGGAGCTGTTTTTT | CASSSRQDTYVLTGELFF | - | - | TRBJ2-2 | TRBV28
TGTGCCACGGCTGCCAAAAACATTCAGTACTTC | CATAAKNIQYF | - | - | TRBJ2-4 | TRBV24-1
TGTGCCAGCAGTCTAAACAGGGGGCGAAGCACTGAAGCTTTCTTT | CASSLNRGRSTEAFF | - | TRBD1 | TRBJ1-1 | TRBV28
TGTGCCAGCTCAACTAGCGGAGTATACAATGAGCAGTTCTTC | CASSTSGVYNEQFF | - | TRBD2 | TRBJ2-1 | TRBV18
TGTGCCATCAGTGAAGGCGGACAGGGGAATGAAAAACTGTTTTTT | CAISEGGQGNEKLFF | - | TRBD1 | TRBJ1-4 | TRBV10-3
TGCGCCAGCAGTCAATCTAAGATTAAACAGTCCGGCAATCAGCCCCAGCATTTT | CASSQSKIKQSGNQPQHF | - | - | TRBJ1-5 | TRBV23-1
TGTGCCAGCAGCCAAGATGAGGTAGAGACCCAGTACTTC | CASSQDEVETQYF | once | - | TRBJ2-5 | TRBV3-1/TRBV3-2
TGTGCCAGCAGTTCACAGGGAAGCGGCAATCAGCCCCAGCATTTT | CASSSQGSGNQPQHF | - | - | TRBJ1-5 | TRBV28
TGTGCCAGCAGCCCTGGGACAGGGGCCGCGGGGGAGCAGTACTTC | CASSPGTGAAGEQYF | few | TRBD1 | TRBJ2-7 | TRBV11-3
TGTGCCAGCAGCGTAGTAGGGCTAGCGGGAACCACAGATACGCAGTATTTT | CASSVVGLAGTTDTQYF | - | TRBD2 | TRBJ2-3 | TRBV9
TGTGCCAGCAGTCCACAGACTAGCGGGTTTTCCTACGAGCAGTACTTC | CASSPQTSGFSYEQYF | - | TRBD2 | TRBJ2-7 | TRBV28
TGTGCCAGTAGGAGGACTAGCGGGAGGGTTGGGGGTGAGCAGTTCTTC | CASRRTSGRVGGEQFF | once | TRBD2 | TRBJ2-1 | TRBV19
TGTGCCAGCAGTTCGGTGGGGCAGCAGTACTTC | CASSSVGQQYF | - | - | TRBJ2-7 | TRBV6-5
TGTGCCCGGAATTCAGGGTTAGGTGGGGCCAACGTCCTGACTTTC | CARNSGLGGANVLTF | once | - | TRBJ2-6 | TRBV30
TGTGCTAGTGGTTTCGATCAGCCCCAGCATTTT | CASGFDQPQHF | many | - | TRBJ1-5 | TRBV12-5
TGTGCCAGCAGCTTGGGGGGGAGGGGACCCTACGAGCAGTACTTC | CASSLGGRGPYEQYF | once | TRBD2 | TRBJ2-7 | TRBV5-4
TGTGCCACCAGTGATTCCGGGACAACCCAAGAGACCCAGTACTTC | CATSDSGTTQETQYF | - | - | TRBJ2-5 | TRBV24-1
TGTGCCATCAGTGAAAACAGGGATAGTTCTGAGCAGTACTTC | CAISENRDSSEQYF | - | - | TRBJ2-7 | TRBV10-3
TGTGCCAGCAATCTAGGGGGTGGACCTGACAATGAGCAGTTCTTC | CASNLGGGPDNEQFF | - | - | TRBJ2-1 | TRBV28
TGTGCCAGCAGTGTACAGGGTTATAATTCACCCCTCCACTTT | CASSVQGYNSPLHF | - | - | TRBJ1-6 | TRBV28
TGTGCCAGCAGCTTGTCTTCCAGGTATACGCAGTATTTT | CASSLSSRYTQYF | once | - | TRBJ2-3 | TRBV5-6
TGTGCCAGCAGTTTAAATACAGGGGCGGACTATGGCTACACCTTC | CASSLNTGADYGYTF | - | TRBD1 | TRBJ1-2 | TRBV28
TGTGCCAGCTCACCACCGGCAGGGGCGGGTAGGTACGAGCAGTACTTC | CASSPPAGAGRYEQYF | - | - | TRBJ2-7 | TRBV18
TGTGCCAGCAGTGTGACAGGGGGGAACTACGAGCAGTACTTC | CASSVTGGNYEQYF | - | TRBD1 | TRBJ2-7 | TRBV25-1
TGTGCCAGCTCCTCGGCTAGCGGGAGGACAGATACGCAGTATTTT | CASSSASGRTDTQYF | - | TRBD2 | TRBJ2-3 | TRBV6-4
TGTGCCAGCAGTCCAGAGAGGAGTGAGCAGTACTTC | CASSPERSEQYF | once | - | TRBJ2-7 | TRBV28
TGTGCCACCCAAGGGGAAGTGAACACTGAAGCTTTCTTT | CATQGEVNTEAFF | - | - | TRBJ1-1 | TRBV25-1
TGTGCCAGTTCTGATGGACAGGGGGTTTACGAGCAGTACTTC | CASSDGQGVYEQYF | - | TRBD1 | TRBJ2-7 | TRBV2
TGTGCCAGCATCGAGCCCCAAGTCACTGAAGCTTTCTTT | CASIEPQVTEAFF | - | - | TRBJ1-1 | TRBV6-5
TGTGCCAGCAGCGCGCCCTACACAGATACGCAGTATTTT | CASSAPYTDTQYF | - | - | TRBJ2-3 | TRBV9
TGTGCCAGCAGCTTGCCCAGCGGGAGGGATGAGCAGTTCTTC | CASSLPSGRDEQFF | - | TRBD2 | TRBJ2-1 | TRBV5-6
TGTGCCAGCAGGTCCCAGAGCGGGAGTCATGAGCAGTTCTTC | CASRSQSGSHEQFF | - | TRBD2 | TRBJ2-1 | TRBV7-3
TGTGCCAGCAGTTCTCCGGGACTAGGAGAGTACTTC | CASSSPGLGEYF | many | TRBD2 | TRBJ2-7 | TRBV28
TGTGCCAGCAGCTTTCGAGGGTCGAATCAGCCCCAGCATTTT | CASSFRGSNQPQHF | - | - | TRBJ1-5 | TRBV5-6
TGTGCCAGCAGTGAAAGGCTTGGCGGGGGCAATGAGCAGTTCTTC | CASSERLGGGNEQFF | - | TRBD2 | TRBJ2-1 | TRBV2
TGTGCCAGCAGTTCGACTGGGAGCTCCTACAATGAGCAGTTCTTC | CASSSTGSSYNEQFF | - | - | TRBJ2-1 | TRBV28
TGTGCCACCAGTTCTTCCGGGACAGGGGCCTACGAGCAGTACTTC | CATSSSGTGAYEQYF | - | TRBD1 | TRBJ2-7 | TRBV24-1
TGTGCCACCAGCCGCTCCGGGACTAGCAGCTACAATGAGCAGTTCTTC | CATSRSGTSSYNEQFF | - | TRBD2 | TRBJ2-1 | TRBV15
TGTGCCAGCAGTACGGGATCGATGAATAATGAAAAACTGTTTTTT | CASSTGSMNNEKLFF | - | - | TRBJ1-4 | TRBV28
TGTGCCAGCAGCCCTACAGGTTATAGCAATCAGCCCCAGCATTTT | CASSPTGYSNQPQHF | - | - | TRBJ1-5 | TRBV7-2
TGTGCCATCAGGGGTAGCGGGGGGTTGAATACGCAGTATTTT | CAIRGSGGLNTQYF | few | TRBD2 | TRBJ2-3 | TRBV10-3
TGTGCCAGCGGCTCGCGGGACAGGGATTCACCCCTCCACTTT | CASGSRDRDSPLHF | once | TRBD1 | TRBJ1-6 | TRBV9
TGTGCCAGCAGCTTAGCCCCGGGGGGCCGAGGGGAGCAGTACTTC | CASSLAPGGRGEQYF | once | - | TRBJ2-7 | TRBV7-6